The rows below give T cell receptor beta chains drawn from one sample of a study of T-cell memory formation after mild COVID-19. TCRdb recomputed calls from the 5' RACE reads with MiXCR, one row per CDR3 protein. The repertoire holds under 350,000 distinct CDR3 sequences, with about 17% as singletons. The sequenced sample was PBMCs or a T cell subset sorted from them (not recorded which). The receptors shown here come from a young man who had mild COVID-19 (a few samples of this study predate the infection). Cell type and time point are not known. Each CDR3 is given with its conserved first and last residue. A D gene is named only where the DNA matches it firmly. Not every row has a clone size; where given, it reads once, few, many or a size class.

j_gene	v_gene	d_gene	abundance	CDR3nt	CDR3aa
TRBJ2-1	TRBV5-1	TRBD1	many	TGCGCCAGCAGCACAGGACAGGGATCAAGCTCCTACAATGAGCAGTTCTTC	CASSTGQGSSSYNEQFF
TRBJ2-3	TRBV11-2	NA	NA	TGTGCCAGCAGCAAGAAGGGGGGACCCATATCAGATACGCAGTATTTT	CASSKKGGPISDTQYF
TRBJ1-2	TRBV29-1	NA	NA	TGCAGCGCCTCAGGGAATGCTAACTATGGCTACACCTTC	CSASGNANYGYTF
TRBJ2-5	TRBV5-1	NA	few	TGCGCCAGCAGACCGCGTGAGGGCGGAGAGACCCAGTACTTC	CASRPREGGETQYF
TRBJ2-3	TRBV20-1	TRBD1	NA	TGCAGTGCCCAAGGGACAGGGGTAGATACGCAGTATTTT	CSAQGTGVDTQYF
TRBJ1-3	TRBV20-1	TRBD1	few	TGCAGTGCTCCCGGGACAGTCGAAAACACCATATATTTT	CSAPGTVENTIYF
TRBJ1-6	TRBV20-1	NA	once	TGCAGTGCTAGAGATGCGGCAGGGAATTCACCCCTCCACTTT	CSARDAAGNSPLHF
TRBJ2-2	TRBV7-2	NA	few	TGTGCCAGCAGTCGGTCGGCCCTGGAGGGCGGGGAGCTGTTTTTT	CASSRSALEGGELFF
TRBJ2-5	TRBV7-2	NA	many	TGTGCCAGCAGCCCAACCTTGTGGGGGCGTTTGAGGGAGACCCAGTACTTC	CASSPTLWGRLRETQYF
TRBJ2-2	TRBV4-2	TRBD2	NA	TGTGCCAGCAGCCCCGGACTAGCGGGGGCCGTGAACACCGGGGAGCTGTTTTTT	CASSPGLAGAVNTGELFF
TRBJ2-3	TRBV11-2	TRBD2	few	TGTGCCAGCAGCTTAGTGGTAGCGGGGCCACATAGCACAGATACGCAGTATTTT	CASSLVVAGPHSTDTQYF
TRBJ1-1	TRBV19	TRBD1	few	TGTGCCAGCCGGACAGGGCAAATGAGCGAAGCTTTCTTT	CASRTGQMSEAFF
TRBJ2-3	TRBV9	TRBD2	few	TGTGCCAGCAGCGTTAGCGGGGGCCGCACAGATACGCAGTATTTT	CASSVSGGRTDTQYF
TRBJ1-5	TRBV19	TRBD1	once	TGTGCCAGTAGTATTAGAGACAGGGGATACGACCAGCCCCAGCATTTT	CASSIRDRGYDQPQHF
TRBJ2-3	TRBV15	NA	NA	TGTGCCACCAGCAGAGGGACAGCTGGGGGCACAGATACGCAGTATTTT	CATSRGTAGGTDTQYF
TRBJ2-1	TRBV4-3	NA	few	TGCGCCAGCAGCCAAGACAGGATCTACAATGAGCAGTTCTTC	CASSQDRIYNEQFF
TRBJ2-2	TRBV5-4	NA	few	TGTGCCAGCAGCGGGCCCGATCCCGGAGACACCGGGGAGCTGTTTTTT	CASSGPDPGDTGELFF
TRBJ1-6	TRBV5-6	NA	few	TGTGCCAGCAGCGTTCCTCCGGGGACCCTCCACTTT	CASSVPPGTLHF
TRBJ2-5	TRBV5-1	NA	few	TGCGCCAGCAGCTTGGATGGGTCCCCCTGGGGGGAGACCCAGTACTTC	CASSLDGSPWGETQYF
TRBJ2-2	TRBV7-9	NA	few	TGTGCCAGCAGCCGGACGGACAGATCCACCGGGGAGCTGTTTTTT	CASSRTDRSTGELFF
TRBJ2-2	TRBV12-3/TRBV12-4	NA	many	TGTGCCAGCAGTCACAGACGGCGGTACACCGGGGAGCTGTTTTTT	CASSHRRRYTGELFF
TRBJ1-1	TRBV6-5	NA	NA	TGTGCCAGCAGTTACTCGCTACGACGGCCCCTCCGAGGCGCTTTCTTT	CASSYSLRRPLRGAFF
TRBJ1-1	TRBV20-1	TRBD1	NA	TGCAGTGCTAGGGACAGGCACTATGAAGCTTTCTTT	CSARDRHYEAFF
TRBJ2-5	TRBV5-6	TRBD2	few	TGTGCCAGCGACGCAGCGTGGGGGGGGTTTGGAGAGACCCAGTACTTC	CASDAAWGGFGETQYF
TRBJ1-4	TRBV29-1	NA	NA	TGCAGCGCCCGAGGGGCGGATGAAAAACTGTTTTTT	CSARGADEKLFF
TRBJ2-1	TRBV5-1	NA	few	TGCGCCAGCAGCTTGGGGGGTACGGAGCCACCCAATGAGCAGTTCTTC	CASSLGGTEPPNEQFF
TRBJ2-5	TRBV5-1	NA	NA	TGCGCCAGCAGCTTCCTGCCGGGATCCCAAGAGACCCAGTACTTC	CASSFLPGSQETQYF
TRBJ2-3	TRBV28	TRBD1	NA	TGTGCCAGCAGCCTGACAGGGCCCACAGATACGCAGTATTTT	CASSLTGPTDTQYF
TRBJ1-2	TRBV12-3/TRBV12-4	TRBD1	few	TGTGCCAGCAGTGACCGGGACAGGGAGGATGGCTACACCTTC	CASSDRDREDGYTF
TRBJ2-2	TRBV23-1	NA	NA	TGCGCCAGCAGTCAATTCGGCGGTTCTTCGGTCACCGGGGAGCTGTTTTTT	CASSQFGGSSVTGELFF
TRBJ1-3	TRBV10-3	NA	few	TGTGCCATCAGACGGACAGACGGAAACACCATATATTTT	CAIRRTDGNTIYF
TRBJ1-1	TRBV4-1	TRBD1	few	TGCGCCAGCAGCCAGGATCCGACGGGACAGGGTAGGGCTTTCTTT	CASSQDPTGQGRAFF
TRBJ1-1	TRBV29-1	TRBD1	NA	TGCAGCGTTGAGGGTCGACAGGGTATCACTGAAGCTTTCTTT	CSVEGRQGITEAFF
TRBJ2-2	TRBV12-3/TRBV12-4	NA	few	TGTGCCAACCGGGGGAACACCGGGGAGCTGTTTTTT	CANRGNTGELFF
TRBJ1-1	TRBV7-9	NA	few	TGTGCCAGCAGCGGGCCGATGTCGAACACTGAAGCTTTCTTT	CASSGPMSNTEAFF
TRBJ2-7	TRBV3-1	NA	few	TGTGCCAGCAGCCAAGTGTCGGCAGCCCCCTACGAGCAGTACTTC	CASSQVSAAPYEQYF
TRBJ2-7	TRBV6-6	TRBD2	few	TGTGCCAGCAGATCTACTAGCGGGGGGGTGGACGAGCAGTACTTC	CASRSTSGGVDEQYF
TRBJ2-3	TRBV12-3/TRBV12-4	NA	few	TGTGCCAGCAGTTTGAGAGCGTTCCAGGGAGATACGCAGTATTTT	CASSLRAFQGDTQYF
TRBJ2-2	TRBV7-6	NA	NA	TGTGCCAGCAGCTCGCGAGGGTCCGGGGAGCTGTTTTTT	CASSSRGSGELFF
TRBJ2-5	TRBV20-1	TRBD2	NA	TGCAGTGCCGCACCCCTAGCGGGGATCCGAGAGACCCAGTACTTC	CSAAPLAGIRETQYF
TRBJ2-6	TRBV20-1	NA	NA	TGCAGTGCTAGGTCTCATCCTGCTGGGGCCAACGTCCTGACTTTC	CSARSHPAGANVLTF
TRBJ1-1	TRBV5-1	NA	many	TGCGCCAGCAGCTTGATGTACGCGAACACTGAAGCTTTCTTT	CASSLMYANTEAFF
TRBJ2-3	TRBV27	TRBD2	few	TGTGCCAGCAGAGCGGGGGGGGTTTCGGCAGATACGCAGTATTTT	CASRAGGVSADTQYF
TRBJ2-7	TRBV20-1	TRBD2	few	TGCAGTGCTAGAGGACTAGCGGGGGCCTTAGGCGTTGGCGAGCAGTACTTC	CSARGLAGALGVGEQYF
TRBJ2-2	TRBV27	NA	few	TGTGCCAGCAGAAATATTGGGGAGCTGTTTTTT	CASRNIGELFF
TRBJ2-5	TRBV2	NA	NA	TGTGCCAGCAGTGGGGTAACAGGGACCCAAGAGACCCAGTACTTC	CASSGVTGTQETQYF
TRBJ1-2	TRBV20-1	TRBD1	many	TGCAGTGCTAGAGATTCGGCCAGGGGGAACTATGGCTACACCTTC	CSARDSARGNYGYTF
TRBJ1-4	TRBV7-3	NA	NA	TGTGCCAGCAGCCGAGGGTTGGGGGAAAAACTGTTTTTT	CASSRGLGEKLFF
TRBJ2-5	TRBV6-2/TRBV6-3	NA	few	TGTGCCAGCAGTTACTCGATCCAGGGGCTGGGAGAGACCCAGTACTTC	CASSYSIQGLGETQYF
TRBJ2-2	TRBV14	NA	few	TGTGCCAGCAGCCACCAGGGGTCCGGGGAGCTGTTTTTT	CASSHQGSGELFF
TRBJ2-5	TRBV4-3	TRBD2	NA	TGCGCCAGCAGCCAAGAGCGGAGGCGGGGGGAACAAGAGACCCAGTACTTC	CASSQERRRGEQETQYF
TRBJ2-7	TRBV29-1	NA	NA	TGCAGCGTTGAATTGGGAGGGGGCCGATACGAGCAGTACTTC	CSVELGGGRYEQYF
TRBJ2-2	TRBV29-1	NA	NA	TGCAGCGTAAGGACAGCGGCGGGCACCGGGGAGCTGTTTTTT	CSVRTAAGTGELFF
TRBJ2-3	TRBV5-1	NA	NA	TGCGCCAGCAGCCACATAGATCGCACAGATACGCAGTATTTT	CASSHIDRTDTQYF